The clone carrying this TCR beta chain was seen more than once but under ten times. CDR3-region Arm-PCR and iRepertoire HTBI primers produced the TCR beta libraries. TCRdb reanalysed the multiplex PCR reads using MiXCR and keeps one entry per CDR3 protein. The data contain a few hundred thousand distinct CDR3 sequences, around 23% of them singletons. Germline lookup yields CDR1 MDHEN and CDR2 SYDVKM. The ends were cut back, 6 bases at V and 3 bases at J, with 28 bases in the middle. There are 19 residues in the CDR3. Time point noted: persistent/refractory GD, antithyroid drugs over 5 years with positive TRAb. PBMC-derived RNA was used for the TCR library. These data are taken from a study of regulatory T cells in long-lasting Graves disease.

This specimen consisted of peripheral blood mononuclear cells (PBMCs), obtained when the disease was refractory, from a patient treated with antithyroid drugs. The chain recombines TRBV28 with TRBJ2-3; D is perhaps TRBD2 (7 bases). This TCR derives from a woman aged 40 to 50 with Graves disease. The CDR3 sequence is CASSPRYIGGAPVTDTQYF. The CDR3 bases are TGTGCCAGCAGCCCACGTTATATTGGGGGGGCCCCGGTAACAGATACGCAGTATTTT.